The rows below give T cell receptor beta chains drawn from one sample of a study of T-cell reconstitution after alpha-beta-depleted transplantation in children. One entry per CDR3 protein, called by TCRdb with MiXCR from the PCR reads. The sample yields about 690,000 distinct CDR3 sequences, 16% seen once. The specimen was PBMCs from the stem cell graft donor, collected from the stem cell graft. Receptors were obtained from a human donor who donated a stem cell graft to a child with acute myeloid leukemia. CDR3s leave out the opening cysteine and the closing phenylalanine or tryptophan. The D gene is left open where the match is weak.

cdr3_aa,d_call,v_call,j_call
ASGQVSIPGTTNTGELF,NA,TRBV4-2,TRBJ2-2
SANLEPTDSYGYT,NA,TRBV20-1,TRBJ1-2
ASSLGPSGGYEQY,TRBD2,TRBV7-2,TRBJ2-7
ASSPGLGLGEVQY,TRBD2,TRBV7-3,TRBJ2-4
SASWRLGYT,NA,TRBV20-1,TRBJ1-2
SARAEKLF,NA,TRBV20-1,TRBJ1-4
ASSRERLEKLF,NA,TRBV5-5,TRBJ1-4
ASALSGGAENEQF,TRBD2,TRBV9,TRBJ2-1
SVRRSAAGESEQF,NA,TRBV29-1,TRBJ2-1
AISGAWGSDEQY,NA,TRBV10-3,TRBJ2-7
ASSLVGSPKSNEQF,NA,TRBV7-9,TRBJ2-1
ASSSRGREGTDTQY,TRBD1,TRBV12-3/TRBV12-4,TRBJ2-3
ASSFNRGAGEKLF,TRBD1,TRBV7-2,TRBJ1-4
SARDPRQGHQPQH,TRBD1,TRBV20-1,TRBJ1-5
AISESKQTQETQY,NA,TRBV10-3,TRBJ2-5
SARDLHRGASNQPQH,TRBD1,TRBV20-1,TRBJ1-5
ASSLSGGYNEQY,TRBD2,TRBV7-2,TRBJ2-7
ASRPKGRGNEQF,TRBD1,TRBV19,TRBJ2-1
ASSPDGGNWGTEAF,NA,TRBV5-4,TRBJ1-1
ATRPSGGMNTEAF,NA,TRBV24-1,TRBJ1-1
ASSLGTRDNSYEQY,NA,TRBV12-3/TRBV12-4,TRBJ2-7
ASSLYVGYQETQY,NA,TRBV4-2,TRBJ2-5
ASSYGDSSYEQY,TRBD1,TRBV6-5,TRBJ2-7
ASSFESSYNSPLH,NA,TRBV12-3/TRBV12-4,TRBJ1-6
ASRVDRGRDTIY,TRBD1,TRBV6-5,TRBJ1-3
SARKGALVQETQY,TRBD1,TRBV20-1,TRBJ2-5
ASSQPGLIGTTNEKLF,NA,TRBV4-1,TRBJ1-4
SANREGSGNTIY,NA,TRBV20-1,TRBJ1-3
SARIPGQDNQPQH,TRBD1,TRBV20-1,TRBJ1-5
ATGTGLEQF,TRBD1,TRBV24-1,TRBJ2-1
ASSGWDGNYGYT,NA,TRBV11-2,TRBJ1-2
SARVERGHPDTQY,TRBD2,TRBV20-1,TRBJ2-3
SALRTVMNTEAF,NA,TRBV20-1,TRBJ1-1
ASSYARSSYNEQF,NA,TRBV6-5,TRBJ2-1
SASRDRGFSYEQY,TRBD1,TRBV20-1,TRBJ2-7
ASSPLAGGPSTDTQY,TRBD2,TRBV6-5,TRBJ2-3
ASSPGTTNNEQF,NA,TRBV7-3,TRBJ2-1
SASGLAGNTGELF,TRBD2,TRBV20-1,TRBJ2-2
ASSFMGNQPQH,NA,TRBV7-2,TRBJ1-5
ASSQGGGGRNYNEQF,NA,TRBV12-3/TRBV12-4,TRBJ2-1
ASSLDTSGGPGETQY,TRBD2,TRBV5-1,TRBJ2-5